This TCR beta chain derives from a study of blood T cell repertoires in COVID-19. Study at large: PBMCs, B-cell-depleted T cells, or T cells provided the cDNA or gDNA that made up the material.

Cohorts were based on clinical histories the participants reported. This CDR3 is 14 amino acids long. V was pared by 1 base and J by 3 bases, with 4 bases of the junction left unmatched. Germline V CDR1 and CDR2: SGHRS, YFSETQ. Measured with immunoSEQ multiplex PCR; TCRdb has only the in-frame clones, and not every one. The table includes hundreds of thousands of clones, 82% detected once. The sample consisted of PBMCs or T cells enriched from blood (not recorded which). The source is a man aged 40-50 years who had been exposed to COVID-19. The genes are TRBV5-1 and TRBJ2-7; TRBD2 agrees at 7 bases. CDR3 residues: CASSLRAGDYEQYF. Written as DNA, the CDR3 is TGCGCCAGCAGCTTGCGGGCGGGGGACTACGAGCAGTACTTC.